The rows below give T cell receptor beta chains drawn from one sample of a study of cytomegalovirus exposure and HLA in healthy donors. TCRdb keeps only in-frame clones here, not all; method: immunoSEQ multiplex PCR. The repertoire consists of over 200,000 clones, with over 80% occurring once and the leading ten covering 5% to 6%. Sequencing was carried out using PBMCs. The receptors were gathered from a woman aged 40 to 50 in good health and CMV-seropositive. Both conserved end residues are part of each CDR3. A D gene is named only where the DNA matches it firmly. Size values are once, few and many counts, or a class for expanded clones, and some rows have none.

.	TRBV4-1	TRBD2	TRBJ2-5	TGCGCCAGCAGCCAAGAAGGGACTAGCGGGGGAGAGACCCAGTACTTC	CASSQEGTSGGETQYF
.	TRBV9	.	TRBJ2-1	TGTGCCAGCAGCGTTTCCGGGAGCTCCTACAATGAGCAGTTCTTC	CASSVSGSSYNEQFF
.	TRBV7-2	.	TRBJ2-1	TGTGCCAGCAGCCCGGGACTGAACTACAATGAGCAGTTCTTC	CASSPGLNYNEQFF
.	TRBV10-3	.	TRBJ2-6	TGTGCCATCAGTGAGCGGGGGAACTCTGGGGCCAACGTCCTGACTTTC	CAISERGNSGANVLTF
.	TRBV11-1	TRBD2	TRBJ2-1	TGTGCCAGCAGATACACTAGCGGCCCGAGCTCCTACAATGAGCAGTTCTTC	CASRYTSGPSSYNEQFF
.	TRBV19	TRBD1	TRBJ1-1	TGTGCCAGTTTACGTCGCAGGGGGAGCGCTGAAGCTTTCTTT	CASLRRRGSAEAFF
.	TRBV2	TRBD1	TRBJ1-6	TGTGCCAGGCGTGCCGGGACAGGGAGCTCCTATAATTCACCCCTCCACTTT	CARRAGTGSSYNSPLHF
once	TRBV19	.	TRBJ1-5	TGTGCCAGTAGTTCTTTTGCACGAGGTAGCAATCAGCCCCAGCATTTT	CASSSFARGSNQPQHF
.	TRBV6-5	TRBD2	TRBJ2-5	TGTGCCAGCAGTTACCGTTTTGCGGGGGGGCCGGAGACCCAGTACTTC	CASSYRFAGGPETQYF
.	TRBV6-5	TRBD2	TRBJ2-1	TGTGCCAGCAGTCTCAGCGGGACCTCCTACAATGAGCAGTTCTTC	CASSLSGTSYNEQFF
.	TRBV9	.	TRBJ2-5	TGTGCCAGCAGCGTAGTCGGGGGGCCCCAAGAGACCCAGTACTTC	CASSVVGGPQETQYF
.	TRBV27	.	TRBJ2-1	TGTGCCAGCAGCCAGCTAGCGCACAATGAGCAGTTCTTC	CASSQLAHNEQFF
few	TRBV5-1	TRBD1	TRBJ1-4	TGCGCCAGCAGCAACGGGACAGGGGCCAGGGGTGAAAAACTGTTTTTT	CASSNGTGARGEKLFF